This TCR beta chain originates from a study of CD8 T cells in ankylosing spondylitis. Findings and caveats of the study: Disease-linked clones were found to be CD8+ and relatively rare in peripheral blood. Within ankylosing spondylitis blood, a TCR beta motif made up of under 10 highly homologous variants appeared to be characteristic. The study looked at matched synovial fluid samples from ankylosing spondylitis patients. Disease-linked clones were reported to be significantly enriched there. Some motif variants were previously reported in reactive arthritis synovial fluid and blood.

V shed 3 bases and J shed 1 base, with 23 bases lying between them. Germline V gives CDR1 SGHRS, CDR2 YFSETQ. This CDR3 is built from 18 residues. 5'-RACE, quantitative and with molecular barcodes, yielded the TCR beta libraries. TCRdb independently ran MiXCR on the 5' RACE reads; one entry per CDR3 protein. The sample records 350,000 to 550,000 distinct CDR3 sequences, around 26% being singletons. In the case of this clonotype: Antigen specificity is unknown.

J is TRBJ2-7 and V is TRBV5-1; perhaps TRBD1 as D (8 bases). This clonotype was sampled from a male donor with ankylosing spondylitis. Sequencing used blood, either unsorted or a sorted T cell fraction (not recorded which). CDR3 sequence: CASSWTGLASGTSYEQYF. The CDR3 DNA sequence: TGCGCCAGCAGCTGGACAGGGTTGGCTAGCGGCACTTCCTACGAGCAGTACTTC.